The rows below give T cell receptor beta chains drawn from one sample of a study of cytomegalovirus exposure and HLA in healthy donors. The repertoire was sequenced with immunoSEQ multiplex PCR; TCRdb's copy has only in-frame clones and lacks some. The data contain 200,000 to 250,000 clones, more than 85% of them seen just once; the ten biggest clones take up over 0.95%. The sample consisted of PBMCs. The receptors come from a woman aged 18-35 years in good health and CMV-seronegative. The CDR3 runs from the conserved cysteine through the conserved F or W. The order of the fields is CDR3 protein, CDR3 DNA, clone size, D gene, V gene, J gene. The D gene is left open where the match is weak. Not all rows give a size; the values are once, few, many and, for expanded clones, a class.

CASSFKLSEVKAYEQYF	TGTGCCAGCAGCTTTAAGCTGTCCGAGGTAAAGGCCTACGAGCAGTACTTC	.	.	TRBV7-9	TRBJ2-7
CASSFFRTSSVSTYEQYF	TGCGCCAGCAGCTTCTTTCGGACCTCTAGCGTATCAACCTACGAGCAGTACTTC	.	.	TRBV5-1	TRBJ2-7
CASSIGTEVRPNLNSPLHF	TGTGCCAGCAGCATCGGGACAGAAGTGAGGCCCAATTTAAATTCACCCCTCCACTTT	.	TRBD1	TRBV5-4	TRBJ1-6
CASSQGLAGGPYEQYF	TGTGCCAGCAGCCAGGGACTAGCGGGAGGGCCCTACGAGCAGTACTTC	.	TRBD2	TRBV6-6	TRBJ2-7
CASSPGGSGNTIYF	TGTGCCAGCAGCCCCGGAGGATCTGGAAACACCATATATTTT	.	.	TRBV9	TRBJ1-3
CASSAGGGGANVLTF	TGTGCCAGTAGTGCGGGGGGCGGTGGGGCCAACGTCCTGACTTTC	.	TRBD2	TRBV19	TRBJ2-6
CASSSGTSGKRTQYF	TGCGCCAGCAGCTCCGGGACTAGCGGCAAGAGGACCCAGTACTTC	.	TRBD2	TRBV5-1	TRBJ2-5
CASSLATQNGYTF	TGTGCCAGCAGCTTAGCCACCCAGAATGGCTACACCTTC	.	.	TRBV7-2	TRBJ1-2
CASSVAGTGSYEQYF	TGTGCCAGCAGCGTAGCCGGGACAGGGAGCTACGAGCAGTACTTC	.	TRBD1	TRBV9	TRBJ2-7
CASSLVRGRAGLSYNEQFF	TGTGCCAGCAGCTTGGTTCGGGGGAGGGCCGGCCTTTCCTACAATGAGCAGTTCTTC	.	TRBD2	TRBV5-6	TRBJ2-1
CASSLGALSGTEAFF	TGCGCCAGCAGCTTGGGGGCTCTCTCGGGAACTGAAGCTTTCTTT	.	.	TRBV5-1	TRBJ1-1
CASRAGETTEAFF	TGTGCCAGCAGGGCAGGGGAAACTACTGAAGCTTTCTTT	.	.	TRBV6-5	TRBJ1-1
CASSPDRPVYEQYF	TGTGCCAGCAGTCCCGACAGGCCTGTATACGAGCAGTACTTC	.	.	TRBV25-1	TRBJ2-7
CASSSSGSGYTF	TGTGCCAGCAGCTCATCAGGTTCCGGCTACACCTTC	.	.	TRBV11-3	TRBJ1-2
CASSSQGAGNEKLFF	TGCGCCAGCAGCTCCCAGGGGGCTGGTAATGAAAAACTGTTTTTT	.	TRBD1	TRBV4-3	TRBJ1-4
CASSTRTGDHEQYF	TGTGCCAGTAGTACCCGGACAGGGGACCACGAGCAGTACTTC	.	TRBD1	TRBV19	TRBJ2-7
CASSRPRGSTPGTGELFF	TGTGCCAGCAGCCGGCCCCGGGGATCCACTCCGGGCACCGGGGAGCTGTTTTTT	.	.	TRBV7-3	TRBJ2-2
CASSPIITGLTDTEAFF	TGTGCCAGCAGCCCAATTATTACAGGTTTAACGGACACTGAAGCTTTCTTT	.	.	TRBV5-6	TRBJ1-1
CASSVGSGNYGYTF	TGTGCCAGCAGCGTCGGGAGCGGAAACTATGGCTACACCTTC	few	.	TRBV6-1	TRBJ1-2
CASSQDSGTSGLETQYF	TGCGCCAGCAGCCAAGATTCTGGGACTAGCGGCTTAGAGACCCAGTACTTC	.	TRBD2	TRBV4-3	TRBJ2-5
CASSRRGANTDTQYF	TGTGCCAGCAGCCGCAGGGGGGCGAATACAGATACGCAGTATTTT	.	.	TRBV2	TRBJ2-3
CASSLEAGSPLEQFF	TGTGCCAGCAGCCTCGAGGCGGGAAGCCCTCTTGAGCAGTTCTTC	.	.	TRBV5-5	TRBJ2-1
CASSVTFDRATSGNTIYF	TGTGCCAGCAGCGTAACATTTGACAGGGCCACCTCTGGAAACACCATATATTTT	.	TRBD1	TRBV9	TRBJ1-3
CASSMWQNTEAFF	TGTGCCAGTAGTATGTGGCAGAACACTGAAGCTTTCTTT	.	.	TRBV19	TRBJ1-1
CAISETDQISSYNSPLHF	TGTGCCATCAGTGAGACCGATCAGATAAGCTCCTATAATTCACCCCTCCACTTT	.	.	TRBV10-3	TRBJ1-6
CASSSPQGLNSPLHF	TGTGCCAGCAGCTCACCTCAGGGACTTAATTCACCCCTCCACTTT	.	.	TRBV7-8	TRBJ1-6
CASSWDSNQPQHF	TGTGCCAGCAGCTGGGACAGTAATCAGCCCCAGCATTTT	.	TRBD1	TRBV14	TRBJ1-5